Each of the 19 T cell receptor beta chains below was sequenced from the same sample in a study of identical twins. TCRdb re-derived calls from the 5' RACE reads in MiXCR, one entry per CDR3 protein. The sample consists of 450,000 or so distinct CDR3 sequences, 24% of them appearing once. These data were likewise used in another study, on T cells expressing NK-cell markers.

Input material: CD4+ T cells sorted from blood. The receptors were sampled from a woman aged 18-29 years in good health.

This sequence joins TRBV7-8 and TRBJ2-7; TRBD1 matches at 9 bases. The CDR3 contains 14 residues. Germline V gives CDR1 SGHVS, CDR2 FQNEAQ. V was pared by 5 bases and J by 2 bases, with 4 bases of the junction left unmatched. The CDR3 sequence: CASSRDRVTYEQYF. As DNA, the CDR3 is TGTGCCAGCAGCCGGGACAGGGTCACCTACGAGCAGTACTTC.

This chain connects TRBV28 to TRBJ2-1; D might be TRBD1 (6 bases). Trimming pared 1 base from V and 9 bases from J, leaving 19 bases between. The length of the CDR3 is 16 residues. Per the germline V gene, CDR1 is MDHEN and CDR2 is SYDVKM. The CDR3 coding sequence is TGTGCCAGCAGTTTATCCCCTTTCGGGACAAAGGGTGAGCAGTTCTTC. Translating it yields CASSLSPFGTKGEQFF.

Ten or more counts support this clonotype. This chain links TRBV14 with TRBJ1-1; 7 positions agree with TRBD1. CDR3 length equals 16 residues. From germline, CDR1 is SGHDN and CDR2 FVKESK. Losses at the gene ends were 4 bases for V and 1 base for J; bases not matched to a gene: 9. CDR3: CASSRRDSYQNTEAFF. The CDR3 DNA is TGTGCCAGCAGCCGCCGGGACAGCTACCAGAACACTGAAGCTTTCTTT.

This chain links TRBV6-4 with TRBJ1-1; the match to TRBD1 covers 8 bases. This CDR3 has 17 amino acids. V trimming: 6 bases; J trimming: 1 base; junction bases outside the gene matches: 13. Germline assignment: CDR1 MRHNA and CDR2 SNTAGT. CDR3 amino acids: CASRDRGPATRNTEAFF. The CDR3 DNA is TGTGCCAGCAGAGACAGGGGCCCGGCTACGCGGAACACTGAAGCTTTCTTT.

This chain joins TRBV7-3 and TRBJ2-2, with D possibly matching TRBD1 (5 bases). V lost 3 bases and J lost 5, with 7 bases in between. The CDR3 length is 13 residues. Germline CDR1 is SGHTA and CDR2 is FQGTGA. The DNA of the CDR3 is TGTGCCAGCAGCTTCGGACATACCGGGGAGCTGTTTTTT. Protein: CASSFGHTGELFF. Looking up the rest from reference TRBV7-3 and TRBJ2-2 gives the full variable domain: GAGVSQTPSNKVTEKGKYVELRCDPISGHTALYWYRQSLGQGPEFLIYFQGTGAADDSGLPNDRFFAVRPEGSVSTLKIQRTERGDSAVYLCASSFGHTGELFFGEGSRLTVL.

This clonotype showed up just a few times. The CDR3 sequence is CSASRVGSYNTEAFF. CDR3 nucleotide sequence: TGCAGTGCTAGTAGGGTGGGCAGCTATAACACTGAAGCTTTCTTT. This chain uses TRBV20-1 with TRBJ1-1; D not certain. The V end was cut by 3 bases, the J end by 2 bases, with 16 bases between. CDR1 is DFQATT and CDR2 is SNEGSKA in the germline V gene (reference sequence). This CDR3 is built from 15 residues.

A few counts support this clonotype. A junction boundary mismatches the germline segment, possibly from a read error. The chain carries TRBV28 and TRBJ2-5; TRBD1 might be the D (6 bases). Germline V gene data show CDR1 as MDHEN and CDR2 as SYDVKM. The CDR3 spans 11 residues. The CDR3 is CASRSREGDSF. The CDR3 DNA reads TGTGCCAGCCGATCCAGAGAGGGGGATAGCTTC.

This clonotype has at least ten counts. CDR3 sequence (DNA): TGCAGTGCTCTCCCGCCGGGACTAGGCACAGATACGCAGTATTTT. Translated: CSALPPGLGTDTQYF. The chain uses TRBV20-1 and TRBJ2-3; 8 bases agree with TRBD2. The germline V gene has CDR1 DFQATT and CDR2 SNEGSKA (reference sequence). This CDR3 region has 15 residues. V trimming: 5 bases; J trimming: 1 base; junction bases outside the gene matches: 8.

In its sample, this clonotype was seen once. In DNA, the CDR3 is TGTGCCAGCAGTCCTCCGGGGACCTACGAGCAGTACTTC. Its protein product is CASSPPGTYEQYF. This chain uses TRBV25-1 with TRBJ2-7; maybe TRBD2 (5 bases). V lost 5 bases to trimming and J lost 2 bases, with 10 bases between them. Germline CDR1 MGHDK, CDR2 SYGVNS. This CDR3 has 13 amino acids.

This clonotype was recorded many times. J is TRBJ2-1 and V is TRBV11-2; D might be TRBD1 or TRBD2, each matching 5 bases. Deletions cut 5 bases from V and 0 bases from J, with 23 bases between. This CDR3 is 19 amino acids long. Germline assignment: CDR1 SGHAT and CDR2 FQNNGV. CDR3 amino acids: CASSRRFSRGESSYNEQFF. The CDR3 coding sequence is TGTGCCAGCAGCCGTAGGTTTAGTCGGGGCGAGAGCTCCTACAATGAGCAGTTCTTC.

V and J are TRBV24-1 and TRBJ2-3; 9 bases align to TRBD1. The CDR3 loop spans 18 amino acids. From germline, CDR1 is KGHDR and CDR2 SFDVKD. Trimming took 2 bases from V and 2 from J; bases not matched to a gene: 10. For the CDR3, the DNA is TGTGCCACCAGTGATTCTCTGCCCGGGACAGGGATCACAGATACGCAGTATTTT. Translation: CATSDSLPGTGITDTQYF.

In its sample, this clonotype was seen a few times. The rearrangement joins TRBV20-1 to TRBJ1-1; no firm D call. The CDR3 is 14 residues long. Germline V gives CDR1 DFQATT, CDR2 SNEGSKA (reference sequence). Between the trimmed V and J ends, which lost 1 base and 5 bases, there was a span of 14 bases. The CDR3 reads CSARGYPAGTEAFF. The CDR3 coding sequence is TGCAGTGCTAGAGGGTATCCAGCGGGGACTGAAGCTTTCTTT.

The chain has TRBV14 and TRBJ1-1; the D is unclear. The CDR3 totals 16 residues. Trimming shortened V by 2 bases and J by 1 base, and 14 bases separated the two germline ends. CDR1 is SGHDN and CDR2 is FVKESK in the germline V gene. As DNA, the CDR3 is TGTGCCAGCAGCCAAAACAGAGTTGTGAAGAACACTGAAGCTTTCTTT. It yields the protein CASSQNRVVKNTEAFF.

The V and J genes are TRBV20-1 and TRBJ1-2; 10 nucleotides line up with TRBD1. V lost 1 base and J lost 4; bases outside the gene matches: 6. This CDR3 contains 15 residues. Looked up from germline, CDR1 is DFQATT and CDR2 is SNEGSKA (reference sequence). CDR3 loop: CSARAGTGAGYGYTF. The CDR3 nucleotides read TGCAGTGCTAGAGCCGGGACAGGGGCCGGCTATGGCTACACCTTC.

This clonotype occurred many times. The chain combines TRBV12-3 or TRBV12-4 with TRBJ2-2; tentative D call: TRBD2 (6 bases). The CDR3 sequence is 16 residues long. V was cut by 7 bases and J by 3 bases, with 18 bases left in between. CDR3 sequence reads: CASTRGPGADTGELFF. CDR3 in DNA: TGTGCCAGCACTCGCGGTCCGGGAGCCGACACCGGGGAGCTGTTTTTT.

V and J are TRBV20-1 and TRBJ2-7; 7 bases line up with TRBD1. The CDR3 is made up of 13 amino acids. Germline V gene lookup returns CDR1 DFQATT and CDR2 SNEGSKA (reference sequence). Trimming removed 3 bases from V and 1 base from J; junction bases left unmatched: 3. The CDR3 loop reads CSASGTVSYEQYF. The CDR3 DNA follows: TGCAGTGCTAGTGGGACAGTTTCCTACGAGCAGTACTTC.

This clonotype was counted only a few times. The gene calls are TRBV9 and TRBJ2-7; 8 bases are shared with TRBD2. The CDR3 consists of 17 residues. J was trimmed by 2 bases and V by 0 bases; bases with no gene match: 10. Germline assignment: CDR1 SGDLS and CDR2 YYNGEE. The CDR3 DNA is TGTGCCAGCAGCGTAGTACGAGTCGGGAGGGCCCCCTACGAGCAGTACTTC. This encodes CASSVVRVGRAPYEQYF.

The J gene is TRBJ2-1, the V gene TRBV12-3 or TRBV12-4, with 12 bases fitting TRBD2. J lost 7 bases, V lost 7 bases, and 8 bases had no gene match. This CDR3 spans 15 amino acids. The CDR3 protein is CASIPGLAGINEQFF. The CDR3 region has the DNA TGTGCCAGCATTCCAGGACTAGCGGGGATAAATGAGCAGTTCTTC.

The CDR3 spells CSARQGAAGIGYTF. Written as DNA, the CDR3 is TGCAGTGCTAGACAGGGGGCGGCGGGGATTGGCTACACCTTC. The chain couples TRBV20-1 to TRBJ1-2, with TRBD1 matching over 8 bases. Trimming removed 2 bases from V and 7 bases from J; junction bases left unmatched: 9. This CDR3 is 14 amino acids long. Germline V lookup: CDR1 DFQATT, CDR2 SNEGSKA (reference sequence).